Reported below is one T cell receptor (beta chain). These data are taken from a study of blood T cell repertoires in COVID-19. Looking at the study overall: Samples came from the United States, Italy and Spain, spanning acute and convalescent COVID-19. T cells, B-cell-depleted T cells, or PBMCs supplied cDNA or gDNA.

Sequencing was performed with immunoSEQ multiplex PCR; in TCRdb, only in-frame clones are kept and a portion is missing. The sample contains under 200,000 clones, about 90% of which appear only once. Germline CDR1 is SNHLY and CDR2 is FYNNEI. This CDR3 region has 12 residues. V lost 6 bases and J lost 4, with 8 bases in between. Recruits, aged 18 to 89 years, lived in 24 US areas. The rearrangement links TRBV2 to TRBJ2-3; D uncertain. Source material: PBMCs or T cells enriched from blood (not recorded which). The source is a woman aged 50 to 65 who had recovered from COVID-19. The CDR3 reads CASRRGPDTQYF. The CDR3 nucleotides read TGTGCCAGCAGGAGAGGTCCAGATACGCAGTATTTT.